These 2 T cell receptor beta chains were sequenced from one sample in a study of Graves' ophthalmopathy and Graves' hyperthyroidism. RNA transcripts were the source from which TCR beta CDR3 regions were amplified. RT-PCR with HTBI primers came first, then second-round multiplex PCR. TCRdb used MiXCR to reprocess the multiplex PCR reads, holding one entry per CDR3 protein. The sample carries approximately 160,000 distinct CDR3 sequences, around two fifths recorded once. Sequenced sample: peripheral blood. Source of these receptors: a man under 40 with Graves' ophthalmopathy.

This clonotype occurred once. The chain is built from TRBV5-5 and TRBJ2-5; 8 positions match TRBD2. CDR1 and CDR2 (germline): SGHKS, YYEKEE (reference sequence). The V segment lost 3 bases and the J segment 4 bases; nucleotides outside the gene matches: 8. The CDR3 totals 15 residues. In DNA form, the CDR3 reads TGTGCCAGCAGCTCGGCCAGCGGGAGTAGAGAGACCCAGTACTTC. Translating gives CASSSASGSRETQYF.

This clonotype was seen only a few times. The chain employs TRBV6-1 and TRBJ2-7, with D perhaps TRBD1 or TRBD2 (6 bases each). The germline V gene has CDR1 MNHNS and CDR2 SASEGT. V lost 6 bases and J lost 12, with 24 bases in between. The CDR3 is 14 residues long. The DNA of the CDR3 is TGTGCCAGCAGCCCCTCGGGGGCAGGGACTTTCACGTACTTC. Translation: CASSPSGAGTFTYF.